Below, 9 T cell receptor beta chains from the same sample are listed, as sequenced in a study of PD-L1 blockade in urothelial cancer. Assay: immunoSEQ multiplex PCR; the TCRdb copy retains only in-frame clones and omits some. The table lists about 50,000 clones, around 86% of them singletons. Indicated time point: peripheral blood 6 weeks after treatment start. Specimen: PBMCs, collected around atezolizumab (anti-PD-L1) treatment. Receptor source: a man aged 60 to 75 with urothelial cancer.

V is TRBV13 and J is TRBJ2-5; 7 positions match TRBD2. This CDR3 spans 14 amino acids. Losses at the gene ends were 6 bases for V and 5 bases for J; bases not matched to a gene: 9. The germline gives CDR1 PRHDT, CDR2 FYEKMQ (reference sequence). The CDR3 DNA reads as TGTGCCAGCAGAAGAAGCGGGGCGGGGGAGACCCAGTACTTC. As protein: CASRRSGAGETQYF.

The chain recombines TRBV19 with TRBJ2-2; 7 bases line up with TRBD1. Germline trimming cut 4 bases from V and 5 bases from J; bases unmatched to any gene: 7. CDR3 length equals 15 residues. Germline V gives CDR1 LNHDA, CDR2 SQIVND (reference sequence). The CDR3 DNA reads TGTGCCAGTAGTAAAAGGACAGGCGGAACCGGGGAGCTGTTTTTT. Its translation is CASSKRTGGTGELFF.

This clone came up once. The chain is built from TRBV6-6 and TRBJ2-5, with 7 positions matching TRBD1. From germline, CDR1 is MNHNY and CDR2 SVGAGI (reference sequence). The CDR3 covers 15 residues. V lost 6 bases and J lost 4; bases outside the gene matches: 11. CDR3 region: CASSVPGGRGETQYF. Written as DNA, the CDR3 is TGTGCCAGCAGCGTACCAGGGGGAAGGGGAGAGACCCAGTACTTC.

This clone was picked up one time. The CDR3 DNA is TGTGCCAGCAGGGTCGGGGGGGCTGTGATCACCGGGGAGCTGTTTTTT. It codes for CASRVGGAVITGELFF. The V and J genes are TRBV2 and TRBJ2-2, with 8 bases lining up with TRBD2. The CDR3 consists of 16 residues. The germline CDR1 and CDR2 sequences are SNHLY and FYNNEI. With 6 bases clipped from V and 4 bases from J, the junction kept 10 bases outside the gene matches.

The genes are TRBV19 and TRBJ1-6; TRBD1 matches 8 bases. Trimming cost V 8 bases and J 8 bases; bases outside gene matches: 5. Germline V gene sequence: CDR1 LNHDA, CDR2 SQIVND (reference sequence). The CDR3 runs to 13 residues. CDR3 amino acids: CASVSDRDSPLHF. In nucleotides, the CDR3 is TGTGCCAGTGTTTCGGACAGGGATTCACCCCTCCACTTT. The whole variable domain, remainder taken from reference TRBV19 and TRBJ1-6, is DGGITQSPKYLFRKEGQNVTLSCEQNLNHDAMYWYRQDPGQGLRLIYYSQIVNDFQKGDIAEGYSVSREKKESFPLTVTSAQKNPTAFYLCASVSDRDSPLHFGNGTRLTVT.

This clone came up once. This chain uses TRBV28 with TRBJ2-5; possibly TRBD1 for D (5 bases). Trimming shortened V by 6 bases and J by 4 bases, and 18 bases separated the two germline ends. The CDR3 has 15 residues. Looked up from germline, CDR1 is MDHEN and CDR2 is SYDVKM. The CDR3 loop reads CASRSLRTQGETQYF. CDR3 nucleotide sequence: TGTGCCAGCAGATCCCTGAGAACCCAGGGAGAGACCCAGTACTTC.

The genes are TRBV30 and TRBJ2-2, with D maybe TRBD1 (5 bases). Trimming cost V 3 bases and J 5 bases, with 13 bases left between them. Germline V gene data show CDR1 as GTSNPN and CDR2 as SVGIG (reference sequence). The CDR3 loop spans 14 amino acids. DNA for the CDR3: TGTGCCTGGAGGGCAGGGCGTAAAACCGGGGAGCTGTTTTTT. Translated, it gives CAWRAGRKTGELFF.

The V and J genes are TRBV7-2 and TRBJ2-2; D unclear. The germline CDR1 and CDR2 sequences are SGHTA and FQGNSA. This CDR3 comprises 12 residues. V was cut by 3 bases and J by 6 bases, with 5 bases left in between. The CDR3 here is CASSFPAGELFF. CDR3 DNA sequence: TGTGCCAGCAGCTTCCCAGCCGGGGAGCTGTTTTTT.

The chain is built from TRBV5-1 and TRBJ1-2; TRBD1 is a possible D gene (5 bases). Trimming removed 0 bases at V and 6 bases at J, with 18 bases between. The CDR3 has 16 residues. Germline V lookup: CDR1 SGHRS, CDR2 YFSETQ. Written as DNA, the CDR3 is TGCGCCAGCAGCTTGGGGGGCAGGCTCAGAGAGGATGGCTACACCTTC. Protein product: CASSLGGRLREDGYTF.